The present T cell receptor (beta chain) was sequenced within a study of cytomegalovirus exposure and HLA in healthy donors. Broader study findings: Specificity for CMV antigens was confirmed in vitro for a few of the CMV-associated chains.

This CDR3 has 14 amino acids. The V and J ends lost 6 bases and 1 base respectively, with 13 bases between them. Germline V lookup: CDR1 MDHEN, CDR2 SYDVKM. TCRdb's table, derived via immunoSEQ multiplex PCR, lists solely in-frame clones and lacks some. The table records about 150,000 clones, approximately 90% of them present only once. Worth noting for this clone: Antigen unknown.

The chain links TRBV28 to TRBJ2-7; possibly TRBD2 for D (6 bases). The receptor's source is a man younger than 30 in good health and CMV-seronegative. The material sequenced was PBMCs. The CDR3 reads CASSGGIHSYEQYF. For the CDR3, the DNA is TGTGCCAGCAGCGGAGGGATCCATTCCTACGAGCAGTACTTC.